The clone carrying this TCR beta chain is a singleton in its sample. Its target is not known. PCR involved 60 Vbeta and 13 Jbeta primers. Method: immunoSEQ multiplex PCR; TCRdb's copy keeps in-frame clones and lacks some. The sample lists about 180,000 clones; 76% were seen once. This sample stems from a study of cytomegalovirus exposure and HLA in healthy donors. Broader study findings: An analysis that was carried out later associated 16,951 TCR beta sequences with HLA alleles at 0.05 false discovery rate.

This CDR3 comprises 15 residues. With 4 bases removed from V and 3 bases from J, the gap between germline ends came to 16 bases. The germline CDR1 and CDR2 sequences are SGHDN and FVKESK. The V gene is TRBV14, the J gene TRBJ2-7, with a possible D match to TRBD1 (6 bases). Sample: PBMCs. This TCR was recovered from a man aged 18-30 years in good health and CMV-seronegative. The CDR3 reads CASSPWTVGVYEQYF. The CDR3 DNA reads TGTGCCAGCAGCCCTTGGACAGTAGGGGTCTACGAGCAGTACTTC.